Listed below are T cell receptor beta chains from one sample, sequenced in a study of T-cell reconstitution after alpha-beta-depleted transplantation in children. TCRdb processed the PCR reads anew with MiXCR; each CDR3 protein has one entry. The sample carries almost 500,000 distinct CDR3 sequences, roughly an eighth recorded once. The sample here was PBMCs from the stem cell graft donor, taken from the stem cell graft. Receptors originate from a human donor who donated a stem cell graft to a child with combined immunodeficiency. Both conserved end residues are part of each CDR3.

TRBJ2-1	TRBV6-1	CASRPRPYNEQFF
TRBJ2-7	TRBV24-1	CATSDSGTSSAYEQYF
TRBJ2-2	TRBV7-3	CASSTRGPGELFF
TRBJ2-7	TRBV20-1	CSARGGTSGKSFLYEQYF
TRBJ2-5	TRBV7-9	CASSRSSGETQYF
TRBJ2-7	TRBV10-3	CAISGPGGLGEQYF
TRBJ2-7	TRBV7-9	CASSLSSTAYEQYF
TRBJ1-1	TRBV12-3/TRBV12-4	CASSWWDLSAFF
TRBJ2-7	TRBV7-9	CASSLSLAGPSSYEQYF
TRBJ2-3	TRBV7-9	CASSSIGTGSTDTQYF
TRBJ1-6	TRBV20-1	CSAKGQSSPLHF
TRBJ2-3	TRBV12-3/TRBV12-4	CASRNRVGPTDTQYF
TRBJ1-4	TRBV6-1	CASSRQGDEKLFF
TRBJ2-1	TRBV14	CASSQKGLAGTKEQFF
TRBJ1-1	TRBV18	CASSRRGTENTEAFF
TRBJ2-1	TRBV12-3/TRBV12-4	CASSFLAGRESEQFF
TRBJ2-7	TRBV5-5	CASRDSLSYSYEQYF
TRBJ2-2	TRBV4-3	CASSHGSGTDTGELFF
TRBJ2-1	TRBV20-1	CSAELAGEYNEQFF
TRBJ2-7	TRBV2	CASTPDRFFYEQYF
TRBJ2-5	TRBV12-3/TRBV12-4	CASSRTSEETQYF
TRBJ2-3	TRBV29-1	CSVDDGLRPTDTQYF
TRBJ1-1	TRBV12-3/TRBV12-4	CASSYLGLLNTEAFF
TRBJ1-1	TRBV12-3/TRBV12-4	CASNPSGDTEAFF
TRBJ2-2	TRBV30	CAVPTGGELFF
TRBJ2-4	TRBV4-1	CASSQGVVGQPKNIQYF
TRBJ2-1	TRBV20-1	CSARYEREDGEQFF